Listed below are T cell receptor beta chains from one sample, sequenced in a study of blood T cells in healthy people across ages. TCRdb reprocessed the 5' RACE reads with MiXCR, giving one entry per CDR3 protein. This sample has 700,000 to 850,000 distinct CDR3 sequences; around 34% occur once, and the top ten carry approximately 12%. The sample taken for sequencing was blood. The receptors derive from a man younger than 35 in good health. Each CDR3 is given with its conserved first and last residue. A D gene is named only where the DNA matches it firmly. Clone size is given for some rows only: seen once, a few or many times, or a class if the clone is expanded.

CDR3	DNA	size	D	V	J
CASTPLGQGTQETQYF	TGTGCCAGCACACCACTCGGACAGGGTACTCAAGAGACCCAGTACTTC	many	TRBD1	TRBV27	TRBJ2-5
CASSGPGGHLQYF	TGTGCCAGCAGTGGACCCGGGGGGCACTTACAGTACTTC	many	-	TRBV2	TRBJ2-4
CASSQDIGGPLNYGYTF	TGCGCCAGCAGCCAAGATATAGGGGGACCTCTCAACTATGGCTACACCTTC	-	-	TRBV4-3	TRBJ1-2
CATSEGAGYEQYF	TGTGCCACCAGCGAAGGGGCAGGCTACGAGCAGTACTTC	-	-	TRBV15	TRBJ2-7
CASSRGGAVHNEQFF	TGTGCCAGCAGCCGCGGGGGGGCGGTCCACAATGAGCAGTTCTTC	-	TRBD2	TRBV7-8	TRBJ2-1
CASSMRDRGPTMNTEAFF	TGTGCCAGCAGCATGAGGGACAGGGGGCCAACCATGAACACTGAAGCTTTCTTT	-	TRBD1	TRBV12-3/TRBV12-4	TRBJ1-1
CASSPTVGGPTDTQYF	TGTGCCAGCTCACCGACCGTAGGGGGGCCAACAGATACGCAGTATTTT	-	-	TRBV18	TRBJ2-3
CASSKGPENTEAFF	TGTGCCAGTTCAAAGGGACCCGAGAACACTGAAGCTTTCTTT	-	-	TRBV19	TRBJ1-1
CAISKNLLSMNTEAFF	TGTGCCATCAGTAAGAATCTACTCAGCATGAACACTGAAGCTTTCTTT	-	-	TRBV10-3	TRBJ1-1
CASSPTGRYNQPQHF	TGTGCCAGCAGCCCTACTGGACGTTACAATCAGCCCCAGCATTTT	many	-	TRBV16	TRBJ1-5
CASRTTGMNTEAFF	TGCGCCAGCAGGACGACAGGGATGAACACTGAAGCTTTCTTT	-	TRBD1	TRBV5-1	TRBJ1-1
CASSQVGVPKTQYF	TGCGCCAGCAGCCAGGTCGGGGTTCCGAAGACCCAGTACTTC	many	-	TRBV4-3	TRBJ2-5
CATADRSGAERTQYF	TGTGCCACCGCAGACAGGTCTGGGGCAGAACGTACGCAGTATTTT	few	-	TRBV24-1	TRBJ2-3
CASSPGPGAVTEAFF	TGCGCCAGCAGCCCAGGTCCGGGGGCCGTCACTGAAGCTTTCTTT	-	-	TRBV4-1	TRBJ1-1
CASSLKWQGVRHTIYF	TGTGCCAGCAGCTTAAAATGGCAGGGGGTACGACACACCATATATTTT	-	TRBD1	TRBV11-2	TRBJ1-3
CSASRGGVYNEQFF	TGCAGTGCTAGTCGCGGGGGGGTTTACAATGAGCAGTTCTTC	many	TRBD2	TRBV20-1	TRBJ2-1
CASSDRANTEAFF	TGTGCCAGCAGTGACCGGGCGAACACTGAAGCTTTCTTT	few	-	TRBV6-5	TRBJ1-1
CASSYPTGGDSSYNEQFF	TGTGCCAGCAGTTACCCCACCGGGGGGGATAGCTCCTACAATGAGCAGTTCTTC	-	TRBD2	TRBV28	TRBJ2-1
CATSPRLENTEAFF	TGTGCCACCAGCCCTCGTCTTGAGAACACTGAAGCTTTCTTT	many	-	TRBV15	TRBJ1-1
CASSPYRGENTEAFF	TGTGCCAGCAGTCCCTACAGGGGTGAGAACACTGAAGCTTTCTTT	-	TRBD1	TRBV27	TRBJ1-1
CASNWAGGNHPQHF	TGTGCCAGCAACTGGGCAGGGGGTAATCACCCCCAGCATTTT	-	TRBD1	TRBV6-6	TRBJ1-5
CASSQGPASYNEQFF	TGTGCCAGCAGCCAGGGGCCGGCCTCCTACAATGAGCAGTTCTTC	many	-	TRBV28	TRBJ2-1
CASSLGLRRSSYNSPLHF	TGTGCCAGCAGCTTAGGACTTAGGAGGAGCTCCTATAATTCACCCCTCCACTTT	-	-	TRBV7-2	TRBJ1-6
CSARVSGGTAEQFF	TGCAGTGCTAGAGTTAGCGGGGGAACCGCTGAGCAGTTCTTC	many	TRBD2	TRBV20-1	TRBJ2-1
CATSRTTGQPQHF	TGTGCCACCAGCAGAACGACAGGGCAGCCCCAGCATTTT	few	TRBD1	TRBV15	TRBJ1-5
CASSQVGPISYNEQYF	TGTGCCAGCAGCCAAGTTGGGCCGATCTCCTACAATGAGCAATACTTC	-	-	TRBV4-2	TRBJ2-1
CAIREGDEQFF	TGTGCCATCAGGGAAGGGGACGAGCAGTTCTTC	-	-	TRBV10-3	TRBJ2-1
CASSDGVGSDEQFF	TGTGCCAGCAGTGACGGGGTGGGGTCGGATGAGCAGTTCTTC	-	-	TRBV6-5	TRBJ2-1
CSVETGGMFNGYTF	TGCAGCGTTGAAACAGGGGGCATGTTTAATGGCTACACCTTC	many	TRBD1	TRBV29-1	TRBJ1-2
CASSPRTQSTDTQYF	TGTGCCAGCAGCCCACGGACTCAGAGCACAGATACGCAGTATTTT	many	-	TRBV9	TRBJ2-3
CSGAYTDTQYF	TGCAGTGGGGCCTACACAGATACGCAGTATTTT	-	-	TRBV20-1	TRBJ2-3
CSPELAGGPYEQYF	TGCAGTCCCGAACTAGCGGGGGGTCCCTACGAGCAGTACTTC	-	TRBD2	TRBV20-1	TRBJ2-7
CSPQAPDSQAFF	TGCAGTCCCCAAGCCCCTGACAGTCAAGCTTTCTTT	-	-	TRBV20-1	TRBJ1-1
CASSPRSPVGYTF	TGTGCCAGCTCACCACGGAGTCCCGTTGGCTACACCTTC	few	-	TRBV18	TRBJ1-2
CASSEVQGSQPQHF	TGTGCCAGCAGTGAGGTACAGGGGAGTCAGCCCCAGCATTTT	-	TRBD1	TRBV2	TRBJ1-5
CASRGGDQETQYF	TGCGCCAGCAGAGGCGGAGACCAAGAGACCCAGTACTTC	-	-	TRBV5-1	TRBJ2-5
CASRPQDYTGELFF	TGTGCCAGCCGGCCCCAGGATTACACCGGGGAGCTGTTTTTT	few	-	TRBV3-1	TRBJ2-2
CSVEGGGLDNEQFF	TGCAGCGTTGAAGGTGGCGGTCTCGACAATGAGCAGTTCTTC	-	-	TRBV29-1	TRBJ2-1
CASSVRDNEQYF	TGTGCCAGCAGCGTGCGGGATAACGAGCAGTACTTC	-	-	TRBV4-2	TRBJ2-7
CASSLALQVANEQFF	TGTGCCAGCAGCTTAGCGTTACAGGTGGCCAATGAGCAGTTCTTC	few	-	TRBV7-2	TRBJ2-1
CASRQGSGTDTQYF	TGTGCCAGCAGACAGGGGAGCGGCACAGATACGCAGTATTTT	-	TRBD1	TRBV25-1	TRBJ2-3
CASSTIGYGYTF	TGTGCCAGCAGTACCATTGGATATGGCTACACCTTC	-	-	TRBV28	TRBJ1-2
CASSWSSYNSPLHF	TGTGCCAGCAGTTGGAGCTCCTATAATTCACCCCTCCACTTT	-	-	TRBV27	TRBJ1-6
CASRAGTGGNSPLHF	TGTGCCAGCAGAGCCGGGACAGGGGGCAATTCACCCCTCCACTTT	few	TRBD1	TRBV6-2/TRBV6-3	TRBJ1-6
CASSEYRGTGELFF	TGTGCCAGCAGTGAATATCGGGGCACCGGGGAGCTGTTTTTT	few	-	TRBV25-1	TRBJ2-2
CASSLTAIQGAYTEAFF	TGCGCCAGCAGCTTGACCGCGATACAGGGGGCTTATACTGAAGCTTTCTTT	-	TRBD1	TRBV5-1	TRBJ1-1